Presented here are 27 T cell receptor beta chains from one specimen sequenced in a study of T cells in Graves' hyperthyroidism and ophthalmopathy. Researchers took RNA transcripts and amplified the TCR beta CDR3 regions from them. RT-PCR in the first round (using the HTBI primer set) targeted the TCR CDR3. MiXCR, applied by TCRdb to the multiplex PCR reads, yields one record per CDR3 protein. This sample carries 500,000 or so distinct CDR3 sequences, approximately 17% of them seen once, and the ten largest clones take approximately 15%. What was sequenced was blood. Every receptor here comes from a young woman with Graves' ophthalmopathy.

This clonotype was recorded many times. The chain links TRBV11-2 to TRBJ1-1; 7 bases map to TRBD1. With 5 bases clipped from V and 0 bases from J, the junction kept 9 bases outside the gene matches. This CDR3 comprises 16 residues. Germline V gene lookup returns CDR1 SGHAT and CDR2 FQNNGV. The CDR3 loop reads CASSLGTANLNTEAFF. Here the CDR3 DNA reads TGTGCCAGCAGCCTAGGGACAGCCAATTTGAACACTGAAGCTTTCTTT.

This chain links TRBV30 with TRBJ1-6; possible D gene TRBD1, 5 bases. This CDR3 has 14 residues. Trimming pared 5 bases from V and 7 bases from J, leaving 15 bases between. CDR1 GTSNPN and CDR2 SVGIG come from the germline V gene (reference sequence). The CDR3 protein is CAWCYGTPNSPLHF. In nucleotides, the CDR3 is TGTGCCTGGTGTTACGGGACCCCCAATTCACCCCTCCACTTT.

At least ten counts were recorded for this clonotype. The chain carries TRBV11-2 and TRBJ2-2, with 8 bases lining up with TRBD2. The trim removed 5 bases at V and 5 bases at J, leaving 7 bases unmatched. Germline CDR1 reads SGHAT; CDR2 reads FQNNGV. The CDR3 covers 15 residues. The CDR3 here is CASSPGGGLTGELFF. CDR3 bases: TGTGCCAGCAGCCCCGGGGGGGGTTTGACCGGGGAGCTGTTTTTT.

Comments on this clonotype: Its ends do not fully match the called genes, so a read error is possible. The chain employs TRBV7-7 and TRBJ2-2; D is unresolved. The germline gives CDR1 SSHAT, CDR2 FNYEAQ (reference sequence). The length of the CDR3 is 14 residues. The CDR3 nucleotides are TGTGCTAGCAGCTTTGGAGAGTTCACCGGGGAGCTGTTTTTT. It yields the protein CASSFGEFTGELFF.

This rearrangement joins TRBV14 to TRBJ2-3; no reliable D call. Trimming took 2 bases from V and 6 from J, leaving 9 bases between them. CDR1 is SGHDN, CDR2 FVKESK, per germline. The CDR3 is made up of 13 amino acids. The chain's CDR3 is CASSQIFWDTQYF. The CDR3 DNA reads TGTGCCAGCAGCCAAATCTTTTGGGATACGCAGTATTTT. Full variable domain (remainder filled in from reference TRBV14 and TRBJ2-3): EAGVTQFPSHSVIEKGQTVTLRCDPISGHDNLYWYRRVMGKEIKFLLHFVKESKQDESGMPNNRFLAERTGGTYSTLKVQPAELEDSGVYFCASSQIFWDTQYFGPGTRLTVL.

The rearrangement uses TRBV15 and TRBJ1-5; D gene ambiguous. This CDR3 contains 15 residues. V was clipped by 0 bases and J by 4 bases, with 10 bases between them. In germline, CDR1 is LNHNV, CDR2 YYDKDF (reference sequence). The CDR3, as DNA: TGTGCCACCAGCAGAGATCTTGGAGAGAATCAGCCCCAGCATTTT. Amino acids: CATSRDLGENQPQHF.

This clonotype was seen only a few times. The gene calls are TRBV4-3 and TRBJ1-2; TRBD1 matches 10 bases. The CDR3 loop spans 16 amino acids. Losses at the gene ends were 0 bases for V and 5 bases for J; bases not matched to a gene: 6. CDR1 is LGHNA, CDR2 YSLEER, per germline. The CDR3 region is CASSQEDRGHSYGYTF. The CDR3 DNA reads as TGCGCCAGCAGCCAAGAAGACAGGGGGCATTCGTATGGCTACACCTTC.

The CDR3 loop reads CAISGKGSGAVGNQPQHF. The CDR3 region has the DNA TGTGCCATCAGTGGGAAGGGAAGTGGGGCCGTCGGCAATCAGCCCCAGCATTTT. The chain carries TRBV10-3 and TRBJ1-5; TRBD1 is a possible D gene (5 bases). The length of the CDR3 is 18 residues. Germline CDR1 reads ENHRY; CDR2 reads SYGVKD. Trimming removed 4 bases at V and 2 bases at J, with 21 bases between.

The chain employs TRBV5-1 and TRBJ2-5; possible D gene TRBD1, 6 bases. V shed 5 bases and J shed 5 bases, with 13 bases lying between them. The germline V gene has CDR1 SGHRS and CDR2 YFSETQ. The CDR3 is 13 amino acids. The CDR3 sequence: CASSIQGWETQYF. Here the CDR3 DNA reads TGCGCCAGCAGTATACAGGGCTGGGAGACCCAGTACTTC.

For this clonotype: This may be a read error: a much more frequent sequence differs by one nucleotide. The chain employs TRBV28 and TRBJ1-2; D is unresolved. Trimming removed 6 bases at V and 0 bases at J, with 14 bases between. CDR1 is MDHEN, CDR2 SYDVKM, per germline. CDR3 length equals 15 residues. CDR3 coding DNA: TGTGCCAGCAGCCCCCGGCAGGTCCCTAACTATGGCTACACCTTC. Encoded protein: CASSPRQVPNYGYTF.

This clonotype occurred a few times. CDR3 region: CASSYVEGTDTQYF. Written as DNA, the CDR3 is TGTGCCAGCAGTTACGTGGAGGGGACAGATACGCAGTATTTT. V and J are TRBV6-5 and TRBJ2-3; the D gene is possibly TRBD2 (6 bases). CDR3 size: 14 residues. The ends were cut back, 2 bases at V and 3 bases at J, with 9 bases in the middle. Per the germline V gene, CDR1 is MNHEY and CDR2 is SVGAGI.

The rearrangement links TRBV19 to TRBJ1-2; a weak D match, TRBD1 (5 bases). Germline V lookup: CDR1 LNHDA, CDR2 SQIVND (reference sequence). The V and J ends lost 3 bases and 0 bases respectively, with 11 bases between them. The CDR3 extends over 15 amino acids. For the CDR3, the DNA is TGTGCCAGTAGTATTGACAGTATTACTAACTATGGCTACACCTTC. Residues: CASSIDSITNYGYTF.

With respect to this clonotype: At one of its ends the junction is not consistent with the germline gene, which may arise from a read error. V gene TRBV30 combines with J gene TRBJ2-3, with 8 bases lining up with TRBD2. Germline loops: CDR1 GTSNPN, CDR2 SVGIG (reference sequence). The CDR3 spans 15 residues. The CDR3 nucleotides are TGTGCCCGGAGCATCAGCGGGAGTTTTCTCGGTACGCAGTATTTT. This sequence encodes CARSISGSFLGTQYF.

The J gene is TRBJ2-5, the V gene TRBV15; TRBD1 matches at 10 bases. Trimming took 1 base from V and 5 from J; bases not matched to a gene: 7. The CDR3 consists of 16 residues. Germline V gene lookup returns CDR1 LNHNV and CDR2 YYDKDF (reference sequence). This CDR3 reads CATSRGRQGAGETQYF. CDR3 nucleotides: TGTGCCACCAGCAGAGGAAGACAGGGGGCGGGGGAGACCCAGTACTTC. Full variable domain (missing parts from reference TRBV15 and TRBJ2-5): DAMVIQNPRYQVTQFGKPVTLSCSQTLNHNVMYWYQQKSSQAPKLLFHYYDKDFNNEADTPDNFQSRRPNTSFCFLDIRSPGLGDTAMYLCATSRGRQGAGETQYFGPGTRLLVL.

The J gene is TRBJ2-1, the V gene TRBV30; TRBD2 is a possible D gene (7 bases). Trimming took off 8 bases at V and 9 bases at J, with 14 bases between the two ends. Germline lookup yields CDR1 GTSNPN and CDR2 SVGIG (reference sequence). This CDR3 contains 11 residues. The CDR3 sequence is CAGGGLGEQFF. DNA of the CDR3: TGTGCCGGGGGGGGCTTAGGTGAGCAGTTCTTC.

This clonotype was observed at least ten times. This rearrangement joins TRBV7-2 to TRBJ2-7, with 7 bases aligning to TRBD1. CDR1 and CDR2 from the germline V gene are SGHTA and FQGNSA. CDR3 length: 15 residues. With V trimmed by 8 bases and J by 1 base, 11 bases remained unmatched. The chain's CDR3 is CASSRYRDSSYEQYF. CDR3 nucleotide sequence: TGTGCCAGCTCGAGATACCGGGACAGTTCCTACGAGCAGTACTTC.

This clonotype was observed a few times. One end of the junction is discordant with germline, which a read error may explain. The chain employs TRBV6-2 or TRBV6-3 and TRBJ1-1, with D tentatively TRBD1 (5 bases). The CDR3 extends over 15 amino acids. Per the germline V gene, CDR1 is MNHEY and CDR2 is SVGEGT. CDR3 sequence reads: CAGSYSGRRNTEAFF. CDR3 bases: TGTGCCGGCAGTTACTCGGGACGGAGGAACACTGAAGCTTTCTTT.

In its sample, this clonotype was seen many times. The V call is TRBV28, the J call TRBJ1-1; TRBD1 is a possible D gene (6 bases). The CDR3 is 15 amino acids. Germline V CDR1 and CDR2: MDHEN, SYDVKM. V lost 4 bases, J lost 4 bases, and 16 bases lay in between. In DNA form, the CDR3 reads TGTGCCAGCAGTTGGGTAGGGGGGGAAGGCACTGAAGCTTTCTTT. Protein: CASSWVGGEGTEAFF.

There are many counts of this clonotype. The V and J genes are TRBV19 and TRBJ1-1, with D possibly being TRBD1 (6 bases). The germline V gene encodes CDR1 LNHDA and CDR2 SQIVND (reference sequence). The CDR3 consists of 12 residues. Trimming took 9 bases from V and 5 from J, leaving 13 bases between them. The chain's CDR3 is CASSLTGTEAFF. CDR3 bases: TGTGCCAGCAGCCTCACAGGGACTGAAGCTTTCTTT.

This clonotype was counted many times. The chain recombines TRBV28 with TRBJ2-2; 11 bases fit TRBD1. V trimming: 5 bases; J trimming: 5 bases; junction bases outside the gene matches: 4. CDR1 is MDHEN, CDR2 SYDVKM, per germline. The CDR3 is 15 residues long. The CDR3 DNA sequence: TGTGCCAGCAGTACGGACAGGGGGCGTACCGGGGAGCTGTTTTTT. Translation: CASSTDRGRTGELFF. The whole variable domain, remainder taken from reference TRBV28 and TRBJ2-2, is DVKVTQSSRYLVKRTGEKVFLECVQDMDHENMFWYRQDPGLGLRLIYFSYDVKMKEKGDIPEGYSVSREKKERFSLILESASTNQTSMYLCASSTDRGRTGELFFGEGSRLTVL.

The table lists this clonotype with a few counts. The chain is built from TRBV5-5 and TRBJ1-2, with a tentative D call TRBD1 (6 bases). Germline loops: CDR1 SGHKS, CDR2 YYEKEE (reference sequence). CDR3 length: 15 residues. Trimming shortened V by 4 bases and J by 3 bases, and 16 bases separated the two germline ends. The CDR3 DNA sequence: TGTGCCAGCAGCCATTCTTGGCAGGGGCACTATGGCTACACCTTC. It codes for CASSHSWQGHYGYTF.

About this clonotype: One base away lies a much larger clone, so this may be a sequencing read error. The V call is TRBV11-2, the J call TRBJ2-7, with unresolved D. V was clipped by 1 base and J by 2 bases, with 15 bases between them. This CDR3 has 16 amino acids. CDR1 SGHAT and CDR2 FQNNGV come from the germline V gene. CDR3 coding DNA: TGTGCCAGCAGCTTAGTCCCCGCCCCCCTTACCTACGAGCAGTACTTC. This gives the protein CASSLVPAPLTYEQYF. Full variable domain (outside the CDR3, taken from reference TRBV11-2 and TRBJ2-7): EAGVAQSPRYKIIEKRQSVAFWCNPISGHATLYWYQQILGQGPKLLIQFQNNGVVDDSQLPKDRFSAERLKGVDSTLKIQPAKLEDSAVYLCASSLVPAPLTYEQYFGPGTRLTVT.

As concerns this clonotype: This clone may be a read error of a much larger clone one base away. The DNA of the CDR3 is TGTGCCAGCAGTTTACTACTCCCGGATAGCTCTGGAGACACCATATATTTT. Translation: CASSLLLPDSSGDTIYF. The rearrangement uses TRBV28 and TRBJ1-3; no clear D. Germline V gene data show CDR1 as MDHEN and CDR2 as SYDVKM. This CDR3 has 17 residues.

This rearrangement joins TRBV6-1 to TRBJ2-5, with D tentatively TRBD1 or TRBD2 (5 bases each). The V gene's germline CDR1 is MNHNS and CDR2 SASEGT. V was pared by 6 bases and J by 0 bases, with 14 bases between. This CDR3 region has 15 residues. CDR3 region: CASSEGPRYQETQYF. DNA of the CDR3: TGTGCCAGCAGCGAGGGACCGAGGTACCAAGAGACCCAGTACTTC.

This chain connects TRBV19 to TRBJ1-1; 7 bases align to TRBD1. CDR3 length: 15 amino acids. The V gene end was trimmed by 6 bases and the J gene end by 3 bases; junction bases not matched to a gene: 10. Germline CDR1 and CDR2: LNHDA and SQIVND (reference sequence). The CDR3, as DNA: TGTGCCAGTAGACCTAGACAGGGAGTGGACACTGAAGCTTTCTTT. This encodes CASRPRQGVDTEAFF.

CDR3 coding DNA: TGTGCCAGCAGTGATAAAGCTAACTATGGCTACACCTTC. This translates into CASSDKANYGYTF. The rearrangement links TRBV6-1 to TRBJ1-2; D gene unclear. The germline CDR1 and CDR2 sequences are MNHNS and SASEGT. This CDR3 is built from 13 residues. Trimming pared 3 bases from V and 0 bases from J, leaving 5 bases between.

This clonotype was counted only a few times. The rearrangement links TRBV4-1 to TRBJ1-4; no definite D call. This CDR3 contains 14 residues. CDR1 is MGHRA, CDR2 YSYEKL, per germline. The V gene lost 4 bases and the J gene lost 0 bases, with 6 bases spanning the gap. In DNA form, the CDR3 reads TGCGCCAGCAGCCCCGTCCCAACTAATGAAAAACTGTTTTTT. Its translation: CASSPVPTNEKLFF.